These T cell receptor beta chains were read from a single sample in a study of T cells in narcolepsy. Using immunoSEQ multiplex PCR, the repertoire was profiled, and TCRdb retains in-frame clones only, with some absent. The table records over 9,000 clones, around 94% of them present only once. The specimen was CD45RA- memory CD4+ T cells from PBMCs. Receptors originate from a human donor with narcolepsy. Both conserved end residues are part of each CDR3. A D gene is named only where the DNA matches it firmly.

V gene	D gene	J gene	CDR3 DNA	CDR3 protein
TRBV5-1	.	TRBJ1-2	TGCGCCAGCAGCCTACAGGGACTCCACACGAATGGCTACACCTTC	CASSLQGLHTNGYTF
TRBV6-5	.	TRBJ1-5	TGTGCCAGCACCATGGGAGGGGCTAACAATCAGCCCCAGCATTTT	CASTMGGANNQPQHF
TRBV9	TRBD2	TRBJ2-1	TGTGCCAGCAGCGTAGCGGGGTCTAGCGGGACGGCTGAGCAGTTCTTC	CASSVAGSSGTAEQFF
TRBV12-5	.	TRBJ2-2	TGTGCTAGTGGTTCTCCCGGTAGGGTGGGTGGAACCGGGGAGCTGTTTTTT	CASGSPGRVGGTGELFF
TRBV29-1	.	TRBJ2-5	TGCAGCGCTGACATCGGACAGAGACAAGAGACCCAGTACTTC	CSADIGQRQETQYF
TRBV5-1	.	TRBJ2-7	TGCGCCAGCAGCCCCTTTGAGGCCAGCTCCTACGAGCAGTACTTC	CASSPFEASSYEQYF
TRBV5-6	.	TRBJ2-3	TGTGCCAGCAGCTTGGACGCAGATACGCAGTATTTT	CASSLDADTQYF
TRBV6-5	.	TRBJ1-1	TGTGCCAGCAGTTTCAGTCAGAACACTGAAGCTTTCTTT	CASSFSQNTEAFF
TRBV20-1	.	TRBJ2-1	TGCAGTGCTACTACTAGCAGTGAGCAGTTCTTC	CSATTSSEQFF
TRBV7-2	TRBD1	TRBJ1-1	TGTGCCAGCAGCCTGTGGACAGGGGCTGAAGCTTTCTTT	CASSLWTGAEAFF
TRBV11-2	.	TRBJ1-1	TGTGCCAGCAGCTTAGGGCCTGGGGGGGCTTACACTGAAGCTTTCTTT	CASSLGPGGAYTEAFF
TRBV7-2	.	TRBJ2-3	TGTGCCAGCAGCACCCTGACTAGAGATACGCAGTATTTT	CASSTLTRDTQYF
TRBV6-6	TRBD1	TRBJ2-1	TGTGCCAGCAGTCGACTCCCAGGACAGGGTCGCAATGAGCAGTTCTTC	CASSRLPGQGRNEQFF
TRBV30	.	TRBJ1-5	TGTGCCTGGAGTATACAGCGGAATCAGCCCCAGCATTTT	CAWSIQRNQPQHF
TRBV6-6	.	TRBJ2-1	TGTGCCAGCAGGAACCTTGCTAATGAGCAGTTCTTC	CASRNLANEQFF
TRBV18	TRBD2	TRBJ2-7	TGTGCCAGCTCCCTTCGGACTAGCGGGGGGGCCGACGAGCAGTACTTC	CASSLRTSGGADEQYF
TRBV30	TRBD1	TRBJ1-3	TGTGCCTGGAGACAGGGGATGGAAAACACCATATATTTT	CAWRQGMENTIYF
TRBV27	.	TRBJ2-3	TGTGCCAGCAGCCTACAGGGCATTAGGACAGATACGCAGTATTTT	CASSLQGIRTDTQYF
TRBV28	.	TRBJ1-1	TGTGCCAGCAGTCTGACCGGTGAAGCTTTCTTT	CASSLTGEAFF
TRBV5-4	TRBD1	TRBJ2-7	TGTGCCAGCAGCTTCGGGCAGGGGGCCTCCGAGCAGTACTTC	CASSFGQGASEQYF
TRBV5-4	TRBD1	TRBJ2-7	TGTGCCAGCGGGAGACAGGGGGCTGGAAACGAGCAGTACTTC	CASGRQGAGNEQYF
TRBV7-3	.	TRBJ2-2	TGTGCCAGCAGCTCCAGCGAAGGGGGGACCGGGGAGCTGTTTTTT	CASSSSEGGTGELFF
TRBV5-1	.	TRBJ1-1	TGCGCCAGCAGCGGACCCGGGGGCACTGAAGCTTTCTTT	CASSGPGGTEAFF
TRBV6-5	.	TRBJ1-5	TGTGCCAGCAGGAGGACCCCCAATCAGCCCCAGCATTTT	CASRRTPNQPQHF